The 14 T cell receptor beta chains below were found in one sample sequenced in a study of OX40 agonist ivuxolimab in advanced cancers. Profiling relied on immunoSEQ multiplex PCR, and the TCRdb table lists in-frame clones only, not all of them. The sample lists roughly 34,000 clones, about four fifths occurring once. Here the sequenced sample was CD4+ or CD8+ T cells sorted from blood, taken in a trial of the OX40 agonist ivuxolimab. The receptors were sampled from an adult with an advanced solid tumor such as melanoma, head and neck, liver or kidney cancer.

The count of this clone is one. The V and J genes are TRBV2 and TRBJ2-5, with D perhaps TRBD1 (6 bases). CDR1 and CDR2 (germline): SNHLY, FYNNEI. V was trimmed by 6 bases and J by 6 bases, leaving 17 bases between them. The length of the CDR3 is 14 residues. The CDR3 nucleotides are TGTGCCAGCAGCGCTACAGGGCCCGGTCAGACCCAGTACTTC. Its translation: CASSATGPGQTQYF.

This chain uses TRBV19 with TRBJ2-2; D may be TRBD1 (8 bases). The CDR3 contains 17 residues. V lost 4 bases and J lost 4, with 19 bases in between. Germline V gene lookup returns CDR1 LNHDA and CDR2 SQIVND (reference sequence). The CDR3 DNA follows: TGTGCCAGTAGTACGACATGGACAGGGAGGGGCACCGGGGAGCTGTTTTTT. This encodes CASSTTWTGRGTGELFF.

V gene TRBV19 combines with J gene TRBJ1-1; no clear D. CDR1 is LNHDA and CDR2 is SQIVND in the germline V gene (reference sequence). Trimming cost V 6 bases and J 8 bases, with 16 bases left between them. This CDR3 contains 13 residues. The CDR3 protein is CASRLPPEAEAFF. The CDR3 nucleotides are TGTGCCAGTAGGCTCCCCCCCGAGGCGGAAGCTTTCTTT.

The CDR3 DNA reads TGTGCCAGCAGCCTGGGAGTTAACAGCGTTACGGATACGCAGTATTTT. Protein: CASSLGVNSVTDTQYF. The chain links TRBV11-2 to TRBJ2-3, with a weak D call TRBD2 (5 bases). Germline CDR1 SGHAT, CDR2 FQNNGV. The CDR3 contains 16 residues. Trimming left V 5 bases short and J 6 bases short, with 21 bases between.

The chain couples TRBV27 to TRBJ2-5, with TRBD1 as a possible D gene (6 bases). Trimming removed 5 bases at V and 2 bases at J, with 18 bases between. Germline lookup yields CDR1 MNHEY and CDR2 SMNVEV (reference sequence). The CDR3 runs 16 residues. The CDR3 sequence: CASSPYTSTGQETQYF. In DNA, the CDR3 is TGTGCCAGCAGTCCCTATACCTCTACAGGGCAAGAGACCCAGTACTTC.

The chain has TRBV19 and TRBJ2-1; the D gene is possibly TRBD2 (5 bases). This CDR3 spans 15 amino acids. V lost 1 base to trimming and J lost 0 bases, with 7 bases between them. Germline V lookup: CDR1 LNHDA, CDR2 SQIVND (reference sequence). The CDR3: CASSIAGSSYNEQFF. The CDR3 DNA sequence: TGTGCCAGTAGTATAGCGGGGAGCTCCTACAATGAGCAGTTCTTC. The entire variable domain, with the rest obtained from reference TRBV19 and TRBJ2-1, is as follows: DGGITQSPKYLFRKEGQNVTLSCEQNLNHDAMYWYRQDPGQGLRLIYYSQIVNDFQKGDIAEGYSVSREKKESFPLTVTSAQKNPTAFYLCASSIAGSSYNEQFFGPGTRLTVL.

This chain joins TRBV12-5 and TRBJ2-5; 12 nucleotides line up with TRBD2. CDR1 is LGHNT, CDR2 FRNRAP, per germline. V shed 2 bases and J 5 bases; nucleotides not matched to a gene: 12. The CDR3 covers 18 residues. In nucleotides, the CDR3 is TGTGCTAGTGGTTTGTCAAGGACTAGCGGGGTTAGTGGCGAGACCCAGTACTTC. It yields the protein CASGLSRTSGVSGETQYF.

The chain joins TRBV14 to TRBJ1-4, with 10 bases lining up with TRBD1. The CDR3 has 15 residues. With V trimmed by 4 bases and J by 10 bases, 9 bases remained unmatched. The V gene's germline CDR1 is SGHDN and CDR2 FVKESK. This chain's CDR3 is CASSRLTGGRGKLFF. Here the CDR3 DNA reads TGTGCCAGCAGCCGCTTGACAGGGGGCCGGGGAAAACTGTTTTTT. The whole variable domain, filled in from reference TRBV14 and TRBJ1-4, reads EAGVTQFPSHSVIEKGQTVTLRCDPISGHDNLYWYRRVMGKEIKFLLHFVKESKQDESGMPNNRFLAERTGGTYSTLKVQPAELEDSGVYFCASSRLTGGRGKLFFGSGTQLSVL.

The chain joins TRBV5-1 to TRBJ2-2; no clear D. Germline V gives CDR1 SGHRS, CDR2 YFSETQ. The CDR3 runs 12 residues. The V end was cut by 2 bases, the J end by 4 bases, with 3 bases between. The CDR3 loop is CASSLLTGELFF. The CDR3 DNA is TGCGCCAGCAGCTTACTCACCGGGGAGCTGTTTTTT. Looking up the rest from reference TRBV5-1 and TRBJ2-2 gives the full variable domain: KAGVTQTPRYLIKTRGQQVTLSCSPISGHRSVSWYQQTPGQGLQFLFEYFSETQRNKGNFPGRFSGRQFSNSRSEMNVSTLELGDSALYLCASSLLTGELFFGEGSRLTVL.

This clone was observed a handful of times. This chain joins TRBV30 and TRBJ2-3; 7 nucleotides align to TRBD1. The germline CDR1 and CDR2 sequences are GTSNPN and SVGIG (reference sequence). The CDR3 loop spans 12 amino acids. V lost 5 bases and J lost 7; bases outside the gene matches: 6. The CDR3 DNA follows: TGTGCCTGGGCCAAGGGGGCGAATACGCAGTATTTT. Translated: CAWAKGANTQYF.

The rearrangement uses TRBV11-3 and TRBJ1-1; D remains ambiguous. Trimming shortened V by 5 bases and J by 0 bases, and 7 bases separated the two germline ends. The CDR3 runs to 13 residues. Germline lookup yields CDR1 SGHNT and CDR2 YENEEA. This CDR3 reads CASSPNMNTEAFF. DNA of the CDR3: TGTGCCAGCAGCCCAAACATGAACACTGAAGCTTTCTTT.

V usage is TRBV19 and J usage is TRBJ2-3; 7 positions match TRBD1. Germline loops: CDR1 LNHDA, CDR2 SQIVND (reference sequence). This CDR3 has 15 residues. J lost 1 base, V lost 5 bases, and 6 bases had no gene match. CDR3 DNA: TGTGCCAGTAGTCCAACCGGGACAGGCACAGATACGCAGTATTTT. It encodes CASSPTGTGTDTQYF.

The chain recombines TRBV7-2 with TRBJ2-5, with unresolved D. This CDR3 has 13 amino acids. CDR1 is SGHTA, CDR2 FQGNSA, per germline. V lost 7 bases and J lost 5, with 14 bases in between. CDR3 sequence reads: CASTPDQGETQYF. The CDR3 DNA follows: TGTGCCAGCACCCCGGACCAAGGCGAGACCCAGTACTTC.

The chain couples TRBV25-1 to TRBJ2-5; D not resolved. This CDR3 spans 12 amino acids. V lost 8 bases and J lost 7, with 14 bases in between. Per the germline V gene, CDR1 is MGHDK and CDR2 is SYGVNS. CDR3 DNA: TGTGCCAGCCAACTTAGTTTGGGGACCCAGTACTTC. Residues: CASQLSLGTQYF.